The 15 T cell receptor beta chains in this list originate from one sample, sequenced in a study of T-cell reconstitution after alpha-beta-depleted transplantation in children. Preparing the TCRbeta library involved the use of unique molecular identifiers. MiXCR, run by TCRdb on the PCR reads, gives a single entry per CDR3 protein. The sample has about 580,000 distinct CDR3 sequences, roughly 23% seen once. The source was PBMCs, mostly from graft donor cells, collected 360 days after TCRalphabeta/CD19-depleted stem cell transplant. Receptors originate from a boy in the first two years of life who had a stem cell transplant for acute myeloid leukemia, so the T cells may come from the graft donor.

Only a few counts were recorded for this clonotype. The V and J genes are TRBV12-3 or TRBV12-4 and TRBJ2-5, with 10 bases aligning to TRBD2. The CDR3 runs to 15 residues. V lost 2 bases, J lost 5 bases, and 5 bases stayed unmatched. CDR3 coding DNA: TGTGCCAGCAGTTTAAGCGGGGGGGTCCGGGAGACCCAGTACTTC. Protein: CASSLSGGVRETQYF.

The gene calls are TRBV4-3 and TRBJ2-5; D is perhaps TRBD2 (6 bases). CDR1 is LGHNA, CDR2 YSLEER, per germline. This CDR3 contains 13 residues. Between the trimmed V and J ends, which lost 0 bases and 5 bases, there was a span of 7 bases. The chain's CDR3 is CASSQDAGETQYF. The CDR3 nucleotides read TGCGCCAGCAGCCAAGACGCGGGGGAGACCCAGTACTTC.

With regard to this clonotype: Mismatch with germline at one junction end may stem from a read error. This chain links TRBV20-1 with TRBJ2-7, with 8 bases fitting TRBD2. Germline V gives CDR1 DFQATT, CDR2 SNEGSKA (reference sequence). This CDR3 comprises 13 residues. The CDR3 nucleotides are TGCAGTGCGAGAGGGACTAGTCTCTACGAGCAGTACTTC. Protein product: CSARGTSLYEQYF.

V gene TRBV4-1 combines with J gene TRBJ2-1; TRBD1 is a possible D gene (5 bases). In germline, CDR1 is MGHRA, CDR2 YSYEKL. Deletions cut 0 bases from V and 8 bases from J, with 11 bases between. The CDR3 has 14 residues. The CDR3 DNA reads TGCGCCAGCAGCCAAGAAGGAAGGGGCGATGAGCAGTTCTTC. Its translation is CASSQEGRGDEQFF.

The chain recombines TRBV5-6 with TRBJ2-3; 8 positions match TRBD2. Germline trimming cut 5 bases from V and 4 bases from J; bases unmatched to any gene: 15. Germline V lookup: CDR1 SGHDT, CDR2 YYEEEE. This CDR3 contains 17 residues. The CDR3 region is CASSPLSGTSSADTQYF. Written as DNA, the CDR3 is TGTGCCAGCAGTCCCCTCTCCGGGACTAGTTCCGCAGATACGCAGTATTTT.

This clonotype was observed many times. The rearrangement joins TRBV4-1 to TRBJ2-3, with 8 bases lining up with TRBD2. With V trimmed by 1 base and J by 6 bases, 6 bases remained unmatched. Germline V gene lookup returns CDR1 MGHRA and CDR2 YSYEKL. The CDR3 length is 15 residues. CDR3 nucleotide sequence: TGCGCCAGCAGCCAAGTGGGGATAGCGGGGGATACGCAGTATTTT. It codes for CASSQVGIAGDTQYF.

Ten or more counts support this clonotype. The V call is TRBV7-2, the J call TRBJ2-1, with 9 bases identical to TRBD2. The V gene's germline CDR1 is SGHTA and CDR2 FQGNSA. Trimming took 1 base from V and 6 from J; bases not matched to a gene: 10. The CDR3 sequence is 17 residues long. The CDR3 DNA follows: TGTGCCAGCAGCTTAGGTAGCGGGGGAATCCGGCGCAATGAGCAGTTCTTC. Encoded protein: CASSLGSGGIRRNEQFF.

This clonotype was observed a few times. The chain is built from TRBV4-2 and TRBJ2-7; D is unclear. Germline loops: CDR1 LGHNA, CDR2 YNFKEQ. V lost 0 bases, J lost 6 bases, and 15 bases lay in between. This CDR3 has 15 amino acids. The chain's CDR3 is CASSQDRSRWGEQYF. CDR3 DNA sequence: TGTGCCAGCAGCCAAGATCGTTCTAGATGGGGCGAGCAGTACTTC.

This clonotype was counted a few times. The genes are TRBV20-1 and TRBJ2-1; the D is unclear. V shed 1 base and J shed 6 bases, with 25 bases lying between them. The CDR3 consists of 18 residues. Per the germline V gene, CDR1 is DFQATT and CDR2 is SNEGSKA (reference sequence). The CDR3 region has the DNA TGCAGTGCTAGAGCCCACGCCCGGCGTGCTTGGCGAAGCAATGAGCAGTTCTTC. This sequence encodes CSARAHARRAWRSNEQFF.

This clonotype was recorded many times. The rearrangement uses TRBV28 and TRBJ2-4, with 11 bases fitting TRBD1. The CDR3 is made up of 18 amino acids. Looked up from germline, CDR1 is MDHEN and CDR2 is SYDVKM. The junction had 9 bases not matched to a gene; V was cut back by 5 bases and J by 0 bases. The CDR3 loop is CASSRSIGQGAAKNIQYF. The CDR3, as DNA: TGTGCCAGCAGTAGAAGTATAGGACAGGGGGCAGCCAAAAACATTCAGTACTTC.

This clonotype came up many times. CDR3 nucleotides: TGTGCCAGCAGCTCTCCGGGACAGCTTTACGAGCAGTACTTC. Protein product: CASSSPGQLYEQYF. V usage is TRBV7-9 and J usage is TRBJ2-7, with TRBD1 matching over 7 bases. CDR3 length: 14 residues. Germline V lookup: CDR1 SEHNR, CDR2 FQNEAQ (reference sequence). V lost 4 bases and J lost 4; bases outside the gene matches: 7.

The table lists this clonotype with a few counts. The chain joins TRBV20-1 to TRBJ2-1; 10 positions match TRBD2. Germline CDR1 and CDR2: DFQATT and SNEGSKA (reference sequence). Trimming removed 3 bases from V and 4 bases from J; junction bases left unmatched: 6. The CDR3 runs to 15 residues. CDR3 in DNA: TGCAGTGCTAGTCTAGGGACTAGCGTTTACAATGAGCAGTTCTTC. Residues: CSASLGTSVYNEQFF.

The chain has TRBV6-5 and TRBJ2-5, with TRBD2 matching over 10 bases. Germline CDR1 MNHEY, CDR2 SVGAGI. This CDR3 has 19 residues. Trimming at V came to 0 bases and at J to 4 bases, leaving 14 bases not matched to a gene. The CDR3 DNA sequence: TGTGCCAGCAGTTACTCGGGGGCTAGCGGGGGTGATTGGATAGAGACCCAGTACTTC. Amino acids: CASSYSGASGGDWIETQYF.

The chain links TRBV5-6 to TRBJ2-1; D is possibly TRBD1 or TRBD2 (5 bases each). Germline V lookup: CDR1 SGHDT, CDR2 YYEEEE. CDR3 length equals 15 residues. V was trimmed by 4 bases and J by 3 bases, leaving 14 bases between them. CDR3 sequence reads: CASSLTGTFYNEQFF. The CDR3 DNA follows: TGTGCCAGCAGCCTGACCGGGACGTTCTACAATGAGCAGTTCTTC.

This clonotype was seen ten or more times. This chain joins TRBV28 and TRBJ2-7, with D perhaps being TRBD1 or TRBD2 (5 bases each). CDR1 and CDR2 (germline): MDHEN, SYDVKM. The CDR3 runs to 15 residues. V lost 2 bases and J 6 bases, leaving 17 bases between the germline ends. The CDR3: CASSLRSGARIEQYV. CDR3 nucleotides: TGTGCCAGCAGTTTAAGATCCGGGGCCAGAATCGAGCAGTACGTC.